This TCR beta chain is drawn from a study of cytomegalovirus exposure and HLA in healthy donors (dated by TCRdb to 2017 to 2019). Broadly, across the study: According to an earlier analysis of a few hundred of the donors, about 179 million T cells yielded 100 million or so unique TCR beta sequences and 276 Gb of sequence data. To predict cytomegalovirus infection status, the study brought together high-throughput TCR immunosequencing, statistical association of individual TCRs with disease status, and machine learning. A later analysis re-examined previously published TCR beta repertoires from over 500 donors and added high-resolution HLA genotyping to investigate patterns of TCR occurrence. Besides the first cohort of around 670 subjects, a separate validation cohort made up of 120 or so different subjects was used. Donor age, sex, ethnicity and CMV serostatus were collected together with the repertoire data. Typing coverage differed by locus: A, B, C, DRB1 and DQB1 were typed in about 620-630 donors, DQA1 in about 560, DPA1 in approximately 610, and DPB1 in approximately 450. Every discovery cohort repertoire had been produced on one sequencing platform. HLA typing covered class I and class II loci at four-digit resolution. Among the roughly 400 genotyped donors, about 85% belonged to the genetic ancestry cluster associated with self-reported Caucasian donors. A later genetic analysis took genome-wide SNP genotypes for about 60% of the roughly 670 donors and used that subset as a discovery cohort. Because of strong linkage in the cohort, roughly five DR-DQ haplotypes were treated as single units for association and clustering. Approximately 300 gigabases of sequencing data and around 90 million unique TCR sequences made up an early release that covered several hundred HLA-typed donors. The T cell repertoires of around 670 subjects were profiled by immunosequencing and related to cytomegalovirus serostatus. To decide whether each TCR beta V gene segment behaved as functional or pseudogenic, an earlier analysis of fewer than 750 of the donors relied on high-throughput TCR beta sequencing. Across roughly 420 genotyped donors of the cohort, an average of roughly 250,000 unique TCR beta nucleotide sequences per donor were sequenced, and roughly 18% of those sequences were non-productive. Rather than using new phenotypic data, the later analysis identified candidate immune exposures from TCR beta sequences and from how often those sequences occurred across donors. The study was designed to test whether signatures of past pathogen exposure could be identified by cataloging public T cell receptors. The investigation overall reported the following: Compared with the roughly 670-donor mean, donors in an Asian-associated ancestry cluster had fewer N-insertions in productive TCRs, according to a later genetic analysis. A cluster of highly shared sequence variants was judged likely to be a technical artifact of the sequencing pipeline. A later analysis associated roughly 17,000 TCR beta sequences with specific HLA alleles at a false discovery rate of 0.05. The classifier was reported to diagnose cytomegalovirus status with high specificity and sensitivity in both the original and validation cohorts. Immune exposure information for the cohort was limited to CMV serostatus. According to the authors, the approach could potentially be generalized to other disease states and immunological phenotypes. An earlier analysis of approximately 540 of the donors showed that most TCR beta V segments appeared in productive rearrangements either about 90% or about 30% of the time, which broadly matched IMGT annotations. Compared with equally common non-associated chains, HLA-associated TCR beta chains in a later analysis were more clonally expanded and had lower generation probabilities. Across donors, most TCR sequences were observed very rarely, whereas some public TCRs were present in many individuals. When HLA alleles, especially DR and DQ, strongly co-occurred, TCR associations were difficult to assign to individual alleles. In a later analysis, TCR association rates were found to vary across HLA loci, with the most associated TCRs seen for DRB1 alleles and the fewest for HLA-C alleles. Because counts were too low, roughly 18 rarely observed V segments, including chromosome 9 orphons, were left out of the earlier analysis of 500 to 650 of the donors. HLA typing was unavailable for some donors at each locus, so association tests used only the typed subset. Some IMGT-functional V segments, including TRBV6-2 and TRBV6-3, could not be distinguished by the 87-base-pair reads and were therefore excluded. An association between a missense DCLRE1C variant and V-gene and J-gene trimming of TCR beta chains was found in a later genetic analysis and replicated in an independent cohort. Presence/absence analyses assumed roughly uniform sequencing depth across donors, an assumption that may not hold. Linkage disequilibrium might explain the correlated functional status among segregating V segments, but an unknown experimental factor could not be excluded. A further reported finding was that TCR beta sequences accurately predicted the HLA-A and HLA-B alleles for most subjects in the first cohort. According to a later analysis, most CMV-associated TCR beta chains appeared to be HLA-restricted, and the HLA associations seemed to be driven largely by CMV exposure. A later analysis reported that several top co-occurrence clusters appeared linked to parvovirus B19, influenza, CMV and Epstein-Barr virus. In vitro tests confirmed that a few of the cytomegalovirus-associated TCR beta chains recognize cytomegalovirus antigens. A total of fewer than 200 TCR beta chains were listed by the study as associated with cytomegalovirus. Only TCR beta chains were sequenced in this cohort, and the absence of alpha or paired-chain data limited detectable features.

The cohort consisted of 650 to 850 healthy bone marrow donors. All cohort members were sampled while nominally healthy, although unrecorded immune exposures were likely present. The donor tested CMV seropositive, placing the donor among the 289 seropositive members of the cohort. Every donor gave a peripheral blood sample, and the peripheral blood mononuclear cells from that sample were used for TCR beta sequencing. Genomic DNA was extracted from the blood cell samples with the Qiagen DNeasy Blood Extraction Kit. For this clone: The antigen it binds to is not known. One base away there is no much larger clone; base qualities are not given.

To prepare the library, the immunoSEQ multiplex PCR assay was applied. For the multiplex PCR, a mixture combining 60 forward primers for TCR Vbeta segments and 13 reverse primers for TCR Jbeta segments was used. A multiplex PCR assay on genomic DNA amplified the CDR3 region of rearranged TCR beta genes. The Illumina HiSeq System was used to sequence the amplified TCR beta libraries as 87-base-pair reads. The original pipeline was this. Across the roughly 600 repertoires, a later analysis counted 60 million to 90 million unique TCR beta chains, roughly 11 million of which were shared by at least two donors. A nearest-neighbor algorithm error-corrected the raw reads and collapsed the reads into unique sequences, merging closely related sequences to remove PCR and sequencing errors. Alignment of CDR3 sequences to IMGT reference sequences was used to assign V, D and J gene segments. For a sequence to be retained, a match of at least six nucleotides was required to both a V gene segment and a J gene segment. A rearrangement counted as productive if the CDR3 had no stop codons and remained in frame with V and J, and every other rearrangement counted as non-productive. Following IMGT convention, CDR3 was defined as the stretch from the second conserved V-encoded cysteine to the conserved J-encoded phenylalanine. The earlier analysis of some 580 of the donors excluded any sequence lacking an unambiguous match to a single V gene segment. An earlier analysis of over 450 of the donors classified V segments as functional when productive rearrangements were above 56.7% and as segregating when the standard deviation between donors was above 5%. To diagnose cytomegalovirus status from the catalog of TCR beta chain sequences, a statistical classification framework was built. A later analysis assigned V and J genes by comparing TCR nucleotide sequences with IMGT/GENE-DB human TR gene sequences. The TCRdist pipeline was used in a later analysis to assign CDR3 sequences and most-parsimonious VDJ recombination scenarios. In a later analysis, each TCR beta chain was defined by its CDR3 amino acid sequence together with its V-gene family, and reads without a unique V-gene family were excluded. A later analysis removed 550 to 650 highly shared, low-generation-probability nucleotide sequences to deal with suspected cross-contamination and a sequencing artifact. A later analysis calculated a clonal expansion index for each public chain from normalized within-repertoire ranks of inferred template counts. In a later analysis, generation probabilities were computed using a VDJ recombination model fitted to out-of-frame rearrangements, and the results were checked against IGoR. In a later analysis, TCR-TCR, TCR-HLA and TCR-CMV co-occurrence was scored with hypergeometric tests, and a repertoire-size bias correction was applied to TCR pairs. A later analysis estimated false discovery rates by permuting HLA or CMV assignments 20 times. A later analysis grouped co-occurring TCRs with DBSCAN, adding TCRdist sequence similarity when clustering within HLA-allele-positive subsets. Repertoires with fewer than 30,000 or more than 120,000 public chains, plus five repertoires with anomalous nucleotide sharing, were excluded from co-occurrence clustering. TCRdb holds this immuneACCESS table with in-frame rearrangements only. Some clones are missing; in checked studies, unresolved V genes explain under half, and the rest has no known cause. D and trimming come from the DNA, and the V and J calls and clone size come from that table. The sample includes approximately 40,000 clones, with about nine tenths observed a single time. Together, the top ten hold about an eighth of the sample.

Ends trimmed: V by 5 bases, J by 2 bases; bases unmatched to a gene: 6. Reading from cysteine to phenylalanine, the CDR3 counts 14 amino acids. The entry retains the CDR3 DNA only, 42 bases that are in frame from base 1. CDR1 and CDR2 are read off the germline V gene (reference sequence) as SGHNT and YYREEE. The receptor was derived from a woman aged 40 to 50 in good health and CMV-seropositive. The sequencing sample was made of PBMCs. The V gene is TRBV5-4 and the J gene is TRBJ1-1, and 7 junction bases match TRBD1. The nucleotide sequence reads as follows: TGTGCCAGCAGGAGGACAGGACCTAACACTGAAGCTTTCTTT. The translation is CASRRTGPNTEAFF.